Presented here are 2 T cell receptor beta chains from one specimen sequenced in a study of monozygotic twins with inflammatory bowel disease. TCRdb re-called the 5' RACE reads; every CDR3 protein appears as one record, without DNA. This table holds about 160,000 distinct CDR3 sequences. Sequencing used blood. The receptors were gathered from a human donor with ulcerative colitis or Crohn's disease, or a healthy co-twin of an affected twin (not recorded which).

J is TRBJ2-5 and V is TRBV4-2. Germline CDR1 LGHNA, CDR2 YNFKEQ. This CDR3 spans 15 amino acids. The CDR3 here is CASSPSFATEETQYF.

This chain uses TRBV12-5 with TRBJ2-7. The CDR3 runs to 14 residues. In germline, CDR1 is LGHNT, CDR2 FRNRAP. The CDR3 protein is CASGIGGTTYEQYF. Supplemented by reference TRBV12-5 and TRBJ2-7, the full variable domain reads DARVTQTPRHKVTEMGQEVTMRCQPILGHNTVFWYRQTMMQGLELLAYFRNRAPLDDSGMPKDRFSAEMPDATLATLKIQPSEPRDSAVYFCASGIGGTTYEQYFGPGTRLTVT.